Listed below are T cell receptor beta chains from one sample, sequenced in a study of spatial heterogeneity in lung cancer. In TCRdb, the 5' RACE reads were re-called with MiXCR into one record per CDR3 protein. Of about 23,000 distinct CDR3 sequences detected, about 4.5% appear once; the ten largest clones hold around 5.2%. Source: PBMCs, taken at surgery. These receptors all stem from a male donor with early-stage non-small cell lung cancer. CDR3s include the opening cysteine and the closing phenylalanine or tryptophan. The D gene is left open where the match is weak. A clone size is listed for some rows: how often the clone was seen (once, few, many), or a class if it is expanded.

clone_size j_call v_call d_call cdr3_nt cdr3_aa
. TRBJ2-5 TRBV3-1 TRBD1 TGTGCCAGCAGCCAGGCCCCCGGGACAGGGCAAGAGACCCAGTACTTC CASSQAPGTGQETQYF
many TRBJ2-3 TRBV20-1 TRBD2 TGCAGTGCTAGACAAGGAGGGAGGGCCTGGGATACGCAGTATTTT CSARQGGRAWDTQYF
many TRBJ2-5 TRBV5-5 . TGTGCCAGCAGCTTGCCGATGGGTTTTGAGACCCAGTACTTC CASSLPMGFETQYF
. TRBJ2-7 TRBV20-1 . TGCAGTGCTAGAGGCCCCCGTTCAGGGGACGAGCAGTACTTC CSARGPRSGDEQYF
many TRBJ2-7 TRBV28 TRBD1 TGTGCCAGCAGTCGAGGAGACAGGGTTTACGAGCAGTACTTC CASSRGDRVYEQYF
many TRBJ2-7 TRBV20-1 TRBD2 TGCAGTGCTAGTCGGCGGTCTTCGGCGGGAGCGGGGGAGCAGTACTTC CSASRRSSAGAGEQYF
many TRBJ2-3 TRBV10-3 . TGTGCCATCAGTGACAGCCTCAGCACAGATACGCAGTATTTT CAISDSLSTDTQYF
many TRBJ1-1 TRBV6-2/TRBV6-3 TRBD1 TGTGCCAGCAGCGAGACAGGGGGGGGTGAAGCTTTCTTT CASSETGGGEAFF
many TRBJ2-1 TRBV20-1 TRBD1 TGCAGTGCCCGGACAGGGGGGCCCCTCGGCGAGCAGTTCTTC CSARTGGPLGEQFF
. TRBJ1-6 TRBV29-1 . TGCAGCGTTGTAGTAGAGTCTCCTGGGGATTCACCCCTCCACTTT CSVVVESPGDSPLHF
many TRBJ2-1 TRBV28 . TGTGCCAGCAGTTTTTTCGATGAGCAGTTCTTC CASSFFDEQFF
many TRBJ2-7 TRBV28 . TGTGCCAGCACCGCCGGGACACCCTCCTACGAGCAGTACTTC CASTAGTPSYEQYF
many TRBJ2-3 TRBV5-6 TRBD2 TGTGCCAGCAGCTCCCCTAGCGGGAGGAGCTTTCGAGGCACAGATACGCAGTATTTT CASSSPSGRSFRGTDTQYF
many TRBJ1-1 TRBV11-1 . TGTGCCAGCAGCTTCGGTGGGGGGCGGAGCACTGAAGCTTTCTTT CASSFGGGRSTEAFF
many TRBJ2-2 TRBV3-2 . TGTGCCAGCAGCCCACACTACCGGGGAACCGGGGAGCTGTTTTTT CASSPHYRGTGELFF
. TRBJ1-1 TRBV11-2 TRBD1 TGTGCCAGCAGCCCCCGACAGGGACGGAACACTGAAGCTTTCTTT CASSPRQGRNTEAFF
many TRBJ1-1 TRBV10-3 . TGTGCCGGGGGTGTAACGGACACTGAAGCTTTCTTT CAGGVTDTEAFF
many TRBJ2-3 TRBV6-5 . TGTGCCAGCAGTTCCCTACCGTTTCCTAGCACAGATACGCAGTATTTT CASSSLPFPSTDTQYF
many TRBJ2-5 TRBV6-2/TRBV6-3 TRBD1 TGTGCCAGCAGAAGCCCCCGGTGGGACAGGGCTCAAGAGACCCAGTACTTC CASRSPRWDRAQETQYF
many TRBJ2-7 TRBV7-2 . TGTGCCAGCAGCTTACAAGACGCGACGATATACGAGCAGTACTTC CASSLQDATIYEQYF
many TRBJ2-3 TRBV3-1 . TGTGCCAGCAGCCTGACAGGTTCAGATACGCAGTATTTT CASSLTGSDTQYF
many TRBJ2-2 TRBV7-9 . TGTGCCAGCAGCGCCATGCTGAACACCGGGGAGCTGTTTTTT CASSAMLNTGELFF
many TRBJ1-1 TRBV20-1 TRBD1 TGCAGTGCTTCCGGGACAGGGGGCGTTTTGGCCACTGAAGCTTTCTTT CSASGTGGVLATEAFF
many TRBJ1-4 TRBV6-6 . TGTGCCAGCAGTTACTCGGGCACCCGAGGGGGTAATGAAAAACTGTTTTTT CASSYSGTRGGNEKLFF
many TRBJ2-5 TRBV7-6 TRBD1 TGTGCCAGCAGCTTACAGGCAGGGGGAGAGACCCAGTACTTC CASSLQAGGETQYF
many TRBJ2-3 TRBV5-1 . TGCGCCAGCAGCTTAGAGGGGTCAGATACGCAGTATTTT CASSLEGSDTQYF
many TRBJ2-1 TRBV7-2 TRBD2 TGTGCCAGCAGCGTACTAGCGGGAGGCCGGGGTGAGCAGTTCTTC CASSVLAGGRGEQFF
many TRBJ2-7 TRBV5-1 TRBD2 TGCGCCAGCAGCTTGGCGCTAGCGGGAGTTAACGAGCAGTACTTC CASSLALAGVNEQYF